Listed below are T cell receptor beta chains from one sample, sequenced in a study of OX40 agonist ivuxolimab in advanced cancers. Sequenced by immunoSEQ multiplex PCR; TCRdb stores in-frame clones only, minus some. The sample gives about 81,000 clones, about 81% of which show up once; 6.5% to 8% is in the top ten. The sample consisted of CD4+ or CD8+ T cells sorted from blood, taken in a trial of the OX40 agonist ivuxolimab. The receptors originated from an adult with an advanced solid tumor such as melanoma, head and neck, liver or kidney cancer. Both conserved end residues are part of each CDR3. The D gene is left open where the match is weak. Not every row has a clone size; where given, it reads once, few, many or a size class.

CDR3nt: TGTGCCAGCAGCTTGGCCGGGGCGAGCTCCTACGAGCAGTACTTC; CDR3aa: CASSLAGASSYEQYF; j_gene: TRBJ2-7; abundance: NA; v_gene: TRBV5-6; d_gene: NA
CDR3nt: TGTGCCAGCAGCCCGCAGGCCCCGGGCCATAATTCACCCCTCCACTTT; CDR3aa: CASSPQAPGHNSPLHF; j_gene: TRBJ1-6; abundance: NA; v_gene: TRBV7-2; d_gene: NA
CDR3nt: TGTGCCAGCAGCCCTATCGGGGACGGGGAGCTGTTTTTT; CDR3aa: CASSPIGDGELFF; j_gene: TRBJ2-2; abundance: once; v_gene: TRBV5-4; d_gene: NA
CDR3nt: TGCGCCAGCAGGGAGAGGGACACTGAAGCTTTCTTT; CDR3aa: CASRERDTEAFF; j_gene: TRBJ1-1; abundance: NA; v_gene: TRBV5-1; d_gene: NA
CDR3nt: TGTGCCAGCAACAGGGGCCCAGATACGCAGTATTTT; CDR3aa: CASNRGPDTQYF; j_gene: TRBJ2-3; abundance: NA; v_gene: TRBV11-2; d_gene: TRBD1
CDR3nt: TGCGCCAGCAGCCAAGATTCGACGGGGAGAGAGACCCAGTACTTC; CDR3aa: CASSQDSTGRETQYF; j_gene: TRBJ2-5; abundance: NA; v_gene: TRBV4-3; d_gene: NA
CDR3nt: TGTGCCAGCAGCTTAGCGCTTTCTAATGAGCAGTTCTTC; CDR3aa: CASSLALSNEQFF; j_gene: TRBJ2-1; abundance: NA; v_gene: TRBV7-9; d_gene: NA
CDR3nt: TGTGCCAGCAGTCCCTATGCCGCGGACAGAACGGAAGCTTTCTTT; CDR3aa: CASSPYAADRTEAFF; j_gene: TRBJ1-1; abundance: NA; v_gene: TRBV27; d_gene: NA
CDR3nt: TGTGCCAGCAGACAGGGGGCAACCTATGGCTACACCTTC; CDR3aa: CASRQGATYGYTF; j_gene: TRBJ1-2; abundance: NA; v_gene: TRBV28; d_gene: TRBD1
CDR3nt: TGTGCCAGCAGCTTAGTTGTTACAGGGAGTGGTGAAAAACTGTTTTTT; CDR3aa: CASSLVVTGSGEKLFF; j_gene: TRBJ1-4; abundance: NA; v_gene: TRBV7-9; d_gene: NA
CDR3nt: TGTGCCAGCAGTTACACCAGGAAGAACACCGGGGAGCTGTTTTTT; CDR3aa: CASSYTRKNTGELFF; j_gene: TRBJ2-2; abundance: NA; v_gene: TRBV6-5; d_gene: NA
CDR3nt: TGTGCCAGCACCTTCTCCTTAGGGGCGGCTAATGAAAAACTGTTTTTT; CDR3aa: CASTFSLGAANEKLFF; j_gene: TRBJ1-4; abundance: NA; v_gene: TRBV28; d_gene: NA
CDR3nt: TGTGCCACCAGCAGAGGAACGGAAGAGACCCAGTACTTC; CDR3aa: CATSRGTEETQYF; j_gene: TRBJ2-5; abundance: NA; v_gene: TRBV15; d_gene: NA
CDR3nt: TGTGCCAGCAGCTTACCCGATGATGGTGAGCAGTTCTTC; CDR3aa: CASSLPDDGEQFF; j_gene: TRBJ2-1; abundance: NA; v_gene: TRBV7-9; d_gene: NA